The 29 T cell receptor beta chains listed next were all sequenced from one sample in a study of CD8 T cell repertoires and HIV-1 epitope variants. Sequencing used immunoSEQ multiplex PCR; TCRdb keeps in-frame clones, though not all of them. Among a few thousand clones listed, 65% to 80% were seen once. Their cognate antigens are unknown. Sequencing was carried out using cultured CD8+ T cells derived from PBMCs. The receptors were sampled from a male donor with HIV.

V usage is TRBV19 and J usage is TRBJ2-1; 8 bases map to TRBD2. V was clipped by 1 base and J by 8 bases; unmatched bases: 7. Germline loops: CDR1 LNHDA, CDR2 SQIVND (reference sequence). This CDR3 has 15 residues. The CDR3 coding sequence is TGTGCCAGTAGTATAGGGGGTAGCGGGAACGATGAGCAGTTCTTC. It encodes CASSIGGSGNDEQFF.

The V call is TRBV28, the J call TRBJ1-5; 11 nucleotides agree with TRBD1. CDR1 is MDHEN, CDR2 SYDVKM, per germline. V was clipped by 3 bases and J by 6 bases; unmatched bases: 4. The CDR3 runs to 15 residues. In nucleotides, the CDR3 is TGTGCCAGCAGTTTGGGACAGGGGGGGACTCAGCCCCAGCATTTT. Amino acid sequence: CASSLGQGGTQPQHF.

The count of this clone is one. The rearrangement uses TRBV19 and TRBJ2-3, with 9 bases lining up with TRBD2. The CDR3 has 15 residues. Germline CDR1 LNHDA, CDR2 SQIVND (reference sequence). V was clipped by 2 bases and J by 5 bases; unmatched bases: 5. The CDR3: CASSIKAGGGDTQYF. CDR3 coding DNA: TGTGCCAGTAGTATAAAAGCGGGAGGTGGAGATACGCAGTATTTT.

V usage is TRBV6-5 and J usage is TRBJ2-2; 7 nucleotides agree with TRBD2. Germline loops: CDR1 MNHEY, CDR2 SVGAGI. The CDR3 runs 15 residues. With 6 bases clipped from V and 4 bases from J, the junction kept 8 bases outside the gene matches. The CDR3 bases are TGTGCCAGCAGGTTGGGGGGGACGGCCACCGGGGAGCTGTTTTTT. It is translated as CASRLGGTATGELFF.

The rearrangement uses TRBV27 and TRBJ2-7; TRBD2 agrees at 8 bases. Germline-derived CDR1 and CDR2 are MNHEY and SMNVEV (reference sequence). The V and J ends lost 2 bases and 4 bases, in that order; junction bases with no gene match: 7. CDR3 size: 15 residues. The CDR3 reads CASSLGLGGRYEQYF. The CDR3 DNA reads as TGTGCCAGCAGTTTAGGGCTCGGCGGGAGGTACGAGCAGTACTTC.

The J gene is TRBJ2-5, the V gene TRBV5-4; D uncertain. Germline values: CDR1 SGHNT, CDR2 YYREEE (reference sequence). The CDR3 length is 12 residues. The germline V and J ends were trimmed by 3 bases and 1 base, with 4 bases remaining between them. In nucleotides, the CDR3 is TGTGCCAGCAGCTCTTCCCAAGAGACCCAGTACTTC. Translation gives CASSSSQETQYF.

The chain combines TRBV7-6 with TRBJ2-7, with TRBD1 matching over 9 bases. From germline, CDR1 is SGHVS and CDR2 FNYEAQ. The CDR3 loop spans 15 amino acids. J was trimmed by 6 bases and V by 4 bases; bases with no gene match: 10. CDR3 in amino acids: CASSSGQGSFVEQYF. The CDR3 coding sequence is TGTGCCAGCAGCTCAGGACAGGGGAGTTTCGTCGAGCAGTACTTC. The whole variable domain, remainder taken from reference TRBV7-6 and TRBJ2-7, is GAGVSQSPRYKVTKRGQDVALRCDPISGHVSLYWYRQALGQGPEFLTYFNYEAQQDKSGLPNDRFSAERPEGSISTLTIQRTEQRDSAMYRCASSSGQGSFVEQYFGPGTRLTVT.

This clone is judged large. The rearrangement uses TRBV7-9 and TRBJ2-7, with D possibly matching TRBD2 (6 bases). Per the germline V gene, CDR1 is SEHNR and CDR2 is FQNEAQ (reference sequence). This CDR3 has 12 residues. V lost 2 bases, J lost 6 bases, and 8 bases lay in between. In DNA, the CDR3 is TGTGCCAGCAGCTTACGAGCGGGCGAGCAGTACTTC. This translates into CASSLRAGEQYF.

This clone was detected a few times. The chain links TRBV16 to TRBJ2-7; the D gene is possibly TRBD1 (6 bases). V lost 6 bases to trimming and J lost 0 bases, with 15 bases between them. CDR1 and CDR2 from the germline V gene are KGHSY and FQNENV. This CDR3 comprises 15 residues. CDR3 coding DNA: TGTGCCAGCAGTCACGGACAGAAGAGCTCCTACGAGCAGTACTTC. It is translated as CASSHGQKSSYEQYF.

V gene TRBV6-6 combines with J gene TRBJ2-1, with 7 bases identical to TRBD1. The trim removed 2 bases at V and 4 bases at J, leaving 5 bases unmatched. In germline, CDR1 is MNHNY, CDR2 SVGAGI (reference sequence). CDR3 length equals 15 residues. The CDR3 DNA is TGTGCCAGCAGTTACCGACAGGGCGAATACAATGAGCAGTTCTTC. Its translation is CASSYRQGEYNEQFF.

Details on this clone: Sequence at one end of the junction differs from germline and may be a read error. CDR3 sequence (DNA): TGTGCCAGCAGCGCGGGACTAGGTTCCTCCGAGCAGTACTTC. Its translation: CASSAGLGSSEQYF. The chain links TRBV5-6 to TRBJ2-7; 8 nucleotides agree with TRBD2. The CDR3 spans 14 residues. In germline, CDR1 is SGHDT, CDR2 YYEEEE.

This sequence joins TRBV28 and TRBJ2-1; D possibly corresponds to TRBD2 (6 bases). The germline gives CDR1 MDHEN, CDR2 SYDVKM. V was shortened by 4 bases and J by 7 bases, with 17 bases between the two germline ends. The CDR3 length is 15 residues. The CDR3 reads CASSYRDLGLNEQFF. CDR3 bases: TGTGCCAGCAGTTATCGGGACTTGGGATTAAATGAGCAGTTCTTC.

CDR3 sequence reads: CASSSRLAGDDEQFF. Here the CDR3 DNA reads TGTGCCAGCAGTTCCCGACTAGCGGGAGACGATGAGCAGTTCTTC. The chain has TRBV28 and TRBJ2-1; 12 bases align to TRBD2. The CDR3 covers 15 residues. The germline CDR1 and CDR2 sequences are MDHEN and SYDVKM. Germline trimming cut 4 bases from V and 8 bases from J; bases unmatched to any gene: 6.

This clone was seen a handful of times. The V call is TRBV5-1, the J call TRBJ1-1; the D gene is possibly TRBD1 (5 bases). This CDR3 contains 14 residues. Germline CDR1 and CDR2: SGHRS and YFSETQ. Trimming removed 0 bases from V and 5 bases from J, with 11 bases in between. The CDR3 nucleotides are TGCGCCAGCAGCTTGGCCACAGGCGGAACTGAAGCTTTCTTT. This encodes CASSLATGGTEAFF.

This clone came up a few times. V and J are TRBV6-1 and TRBJ2-7; 8 positions agree with TRBD1. Germline lookup yields CDR1 MNHNS and CDR2 SASEGT. This CDR3 spans 13 amino acids. Trimming at V came to 6 bases and at J to 7 bases, leaving 8 bases not matched to a gene. CDR3 sequence reads: CASRDREPLEQYF. The CDR3 DNA is TGTGCCAGCAGGGACAGGGAGCCCTTAGAGCAGTACTTC.

The genes are TRBV6-5 and TRBJ2-7, with D tentatively TRBD1 (5 bases). CDR1 MNHEY and CDR2 SVGAGI come from the germline V gene. V shed 1 base and J shed 3 bases, with 10 bases lying between them. This CDR3 contains 14 residues. CDR3: CASSYFKQGYEQYF. DNA of the CDR3: TGTGCCAGCAGTTACTTCAAGCAGGGCTACGAGCAGTACTTC.

V is TRBV4-3 and J is TRBJ1-1; no clear D. Germline lookup yields CDR1 LGHNA and CDR2 YSLEER. This CDR3 comprises 13 residues. V was clipped by 6 bases and J by 1 base, with 9 bases between them. CDR3: CASSQDGNTEAFF. The CDR3, as DNA: TGCGCCAGCAGTCAGGACGGGAACACTGAAGCTTTCTTT.

The V and J genes are TRBV7-8 and TRBJ2-7; D may be TRBD2 (6 bases). The V gene lost 3 bases and the J gene lost 4 bases, with 22 bases spanning the gap. This CDR3 has 17 residues. Germline-derived CDR1 and CDR2 are SGHVS and FQNEAQ. As DNA, the CDR3 is TGTGCCAGCAGCTTGTATGGGGTTGCGACTAGTGGTTACGAGCAGTACTTC. It translates to CASSLYGVATSGYEQYF.

J is TRBJ2-6 and V is TRBV15; D is ambiguous. Germline V lookup: CDR1 LNHNV, CDR2 YYDKDF (reference sequence). CDR3 length: 16 residues. V lost 0 bases and J 0 bases, leaving 6 bases between the germline ends. The CDR3 reads CATSRDRGSGANVLTF. CDR3 nucleotide sequence: TGTGCCACCAGCAGAGATCGCGGCTCTGGGGCCAACGTCCTGACTTTC.

The chain links TRBV28 to TRBJ2-7; 11 positions agree with TRBD2. The CDR3 extends over 18 amino acids. CDR1 is MDHEN, CDR2 SYDVKM, per germline. V was pared by 3 bases and J by 3 bases, with 13 bases of the junction left unmatched. This chain's CDR3 is CASSFSHGLTSGDYEQYF. DNA of the CDR3: TGTGCCAGCAGTTTTTCTCATGGGTTGACTAGCGGGGACTACGAGCAGTACTTC. Full variable domain (remainder filled in from reference TRBV28 and TRBJ2-7): DVKVTQSSRYLVKRTGEKVFLECVQDMDHENMFWYRQDPGLGLRLIYFSYDVKMKEKGDIPEGYSVSREKKERFSLILESASTNQTSMYLCASSFSHGLTSGDYEQYFGPGTRLTVT.

The V gene is TRBV7-6, the J gene TRBJ2-1, with 7 bases matching TRBD1. From germline, CDR1 is SGHVS and CDR2 FNYEAQ. The V gene end was trimmed by 10 bases and the J gene end by 4 bases; junction bases not matched to a gene: 10. The CDR3 runs to 14 residues. The CDR3 sequence: CATTRQGVYNEQFF. CDR3 in DNA: TGTGCCACCACGAGACAGGGCGTGTACAATGAGCAGTTCTTC. The whole variable domain, remainder taken from reference TRBV7-6 and TRBJ2-1, is GAGVSQSPRYKVTKRGQDVALRCDPISGHVSLYWYRQALGQGPEFLTYFNYEAQQDKSGLPNDRFSAERPEGSISTLTIQRTEQRDSAMYRCATTRQGVYNEQFFGPGTRLTVL.

The rearrangement links TRBV19 to TRBJ1-1, with D unclear. In germline, CDR1 is LNHDA, CDR2 SQIVND (reference sequence). The CDR3 runs to 12 residues. Between the trimmed V and J ends, which lost 5 bases and 11 bases, there was a span of 15 bases. CDR3 in DNA: TGTGCCAGTAGTCCCGGCGGTGGCGAGGCTTTCTTT. This encodes CASSPGGGEAFF.

As to this clone: The sample holds other DNA sequences that translate to the same CDR3. The chain joins TRBV10-3 to TRBJ1-1; D possibly corresponds to TRBD1 (5 bases). This CDR3 region has 12 residues. Trimming took off 3 bases at V and 3 bases at J, with 5 bases between the two ends. Germline CDR1 ENHRY, CDR2 SYGVKD. The CDR3 sequence is CAISEGDTEAFF. In DNA, the CDR3 is TGTGCCATCAGTGAAGGGGACACTGAAGCTTTCTTT.

The chain couples TRBV19 to TRBJ2-1; D is unclear. The germline CDR1 and CDR2 sequences are LNHDA and SQIVND (reference sequence). Trimming took off 6 bases at V and 0 bases at J, with 6 bases between the two ends. CDR3 length: 13 amino acids. CDR3 sequence (DNA): TGTGCCAGTAGCCGGAGCTCCTACAATGAGCAGTTCTTC. Protein: CASSRSSYNEQFF.

This chain connects TRBV27 to TRBJ1-5, with D perhaps TRBD1 (6 bases). The ends were cut back, 6 bases at V and 3 bases at J, with 12 bases in the middle. The germline gives CDR1 MNHEY, CDR2 SMNVEV (reference sequence). CDR3 length equals 14 residues. The CDR3 bases are TGTGCCAGCAGACCCGACAGGAACAATCAGCCCCAGCATTTT. This gives the protein CASRPDRNNQPQHF.

This clone was recorded only once. The rearrangement links TRBV18 to TRBJ2-1, with D possibly being TRBD2 (6 bases). Germline values: CDR1 KGHSH, CDR2 LQKENI. V lost 3 bases and J 6 bases, leaving 24 bases between the germline ends. The CDR3 spans 18 residues. The CDR3 region is CASSPLEGYAGPANEQFF. The CDR3 DNA sequence: TGTGCCAGCTCACCCCTGGAGGGATACGCGGGGCCGGCCAATGAGCAGTTCTTC.

This chain connects TRBV19 to TRBJ2-7, with 8 bases lining up with TRBD1. The CDR3 extends over 13 amino acids. Germline V gene sequence: CDR1 LNHDA, CDR2 SQIVND (reference sequence). After removal of 11 bases from V and 5 bases from J, the junction contained 11 bases not matched to a gene. CDR3 loop: CAAGTGGIDEQYF. The CDR3 DNA is TGTGCCGCAGGTACAGGGGGGATAGACGAGCAGTACTTC. Filled out from reference TRBV19 and TRBJ2-7, the complete variable domain reads DGGITQSPKYLFRKEGQNVTLSCEQNLNHDAMYWYRQDPGQGLRLIYYSQIVNDFQKGDIAEGYSVSREKKESFPLTVTSAQKNPTAFYLCAAGTGGIDEQYFGPGTRLTVT.

This clone was counted a single time. J is TRBJ2-7 and V is TRBV2; TRBD1 agrees at 9 bases. The CDR3 sequence is 14 residues long. The trim removed 1 base at V and 12 bases at J, leaving 10 bases unmatched. Germline V lookup: CDR1 SNHLY, CDR2 FYNNEI. The CDR3 here is CASSEDTGGGTRYF. CDR3 nucleotides: TGTGCCAGCAGTGAAGATACAGGGGGCGGAACTCGGTACTTC.

As to this clone: The junction differs from germline at one of its ends, possibly a read error. The chain joins TRBV13 to TRBJ1-4, with a possible D match to TRBD1 (5 bases). Germline CDR1 and CDR2: PRHDT and FYEKMQ (reference sequence). The CDR3 contains 15 residues. In DNA form, the CDR3 reads TGTGCCAGCAGCCTAGGTCGACAGTTGTCGGAAAAACTGTTTTTT. Translating gives CASSLGRQLSEKLFF.